This paragraph reports one T cell receptor beta chain. Each participant's cohort was designated according to participant-reported clinical history. Resolution of symptoms, clearance, or two negative PCRs was present in recovered Cohort 3 donors. The CDR3 is 15 amino acids. J lost 7 bases, V lost 0 bases, and 3 bases had no gene match. Germline lookup yields CDR1 SGDLS and CDR2 YYNGEE. Some clones are missing from TCRdb's copy, which holds only in-frame ones; the method was immunoSEQ multiplex PCR. There are 200,000 to 250,000 clones in the sample; about 79% occur only once, and about 3.3% lies in the top ten. This sample is drawn from a study of blood T cell repertoires in COVID-19. Study at large: Nucleic acid was either cDNA or gDNA, and it came from T cells, B-cell-depleted T cells, or PBMCs.

The genes are TRBV9 and TRBJ1-6; 8 bases agree with TRBD1. The sequence was collected from a woman aged 60-75 years who had recovered from COVID-19. The sequenced material came from PBMCs or T cells enriched from blood (not recorded which). DNA for the CDR3: TGTGCCAGCAGCGTAGGGACAGGGCAAAATTCACCCCTCCACTTT. Translation gives CASSVGTGQNSPLHF.